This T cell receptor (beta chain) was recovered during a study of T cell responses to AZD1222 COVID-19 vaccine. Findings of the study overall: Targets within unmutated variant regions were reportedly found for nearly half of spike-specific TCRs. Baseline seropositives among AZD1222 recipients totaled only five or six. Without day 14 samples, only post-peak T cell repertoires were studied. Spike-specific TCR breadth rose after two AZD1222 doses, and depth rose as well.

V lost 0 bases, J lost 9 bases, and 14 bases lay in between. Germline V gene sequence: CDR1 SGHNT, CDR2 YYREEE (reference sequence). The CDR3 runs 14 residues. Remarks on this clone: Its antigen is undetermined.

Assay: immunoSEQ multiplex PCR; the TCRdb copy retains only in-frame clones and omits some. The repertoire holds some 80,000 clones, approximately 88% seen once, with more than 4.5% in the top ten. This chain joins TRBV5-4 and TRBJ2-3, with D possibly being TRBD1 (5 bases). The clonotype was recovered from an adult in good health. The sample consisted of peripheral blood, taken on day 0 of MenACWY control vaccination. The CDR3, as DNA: TGTGCCAGCAGCTTGGAAGTGCAGGGTTTAACGCAGTATTTT. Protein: CASSLEVQGLTQYF.